This entry features one T cell receptor (beta chain) sequence. The antigen is not known. This record belongs to a study of response to subunit inactivated influenza vaccine. MiXCR, run by TCRdb on the RT-PCR reads, gives a single entry per CDR3 protein. The data show roughly 500,000 distinct CDR3 sequences, 16% seen once. Regarding the study as a whole: That few new T cells are recruited by each seasonal influenza vaccination was the authors' suggestion.

CDR3 size: 13 residues. Germline CDR1 is MDHEN and CDR2 is SYDVKM. V lost 9 bases and J 4 bases, leaving 12 bases between the germline ends. The source material was CD4+ T cells sorted from PBMCs, sampled around 25 months after vaccination. This TCR came from a man aged 50 to 69 who received an inactivated influenza vaccine. The rearrangement links TRBV28 to TRBJ1-4, with D unclear. The CDR3 coding sequence is TGTGCCAGTCAAGTTAGGCTTAATGAAAAACTGTTTTTT. As protein: CASQVRLNEKLFF.